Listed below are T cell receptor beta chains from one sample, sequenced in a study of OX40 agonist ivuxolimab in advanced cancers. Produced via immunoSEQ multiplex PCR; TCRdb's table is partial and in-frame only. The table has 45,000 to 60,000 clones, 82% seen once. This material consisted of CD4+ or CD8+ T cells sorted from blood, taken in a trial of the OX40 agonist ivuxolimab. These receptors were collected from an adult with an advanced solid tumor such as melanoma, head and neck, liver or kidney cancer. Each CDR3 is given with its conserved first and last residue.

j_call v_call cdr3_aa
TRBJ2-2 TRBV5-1 CASSPQSSGELFF
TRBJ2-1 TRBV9 CASSARGLNEQFF
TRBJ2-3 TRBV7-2 CASSLEAKLTDTQYF
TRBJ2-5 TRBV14 CASSLRPGGRGETQYF
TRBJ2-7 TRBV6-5 CASSQGRRAYEQYF
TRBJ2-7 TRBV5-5 CASSLEPGKSRYEQYF
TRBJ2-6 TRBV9 CASSPRPDRGISGANVLTF
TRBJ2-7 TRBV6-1 CASSEEAGAVRKQYF
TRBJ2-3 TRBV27 CASSLTGRTDTQYF
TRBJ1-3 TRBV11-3 CASSLGGSPGNTIYF
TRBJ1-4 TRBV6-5 CASSYSWGNREKLFF
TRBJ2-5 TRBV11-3 CASSLRQIQETQYF
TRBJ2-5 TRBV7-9 CASSKRDRVETQYF
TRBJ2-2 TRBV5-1 CASSLGPGVNTGELFF
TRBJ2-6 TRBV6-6 CASSKQESGANVLTF
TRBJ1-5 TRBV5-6 CASSFRGVRNQPQHF
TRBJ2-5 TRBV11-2 CASSSRGHPPETQYF
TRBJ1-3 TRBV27 CASSLRGANSGNTIYF
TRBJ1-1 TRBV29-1 CSVEREANTEAFF
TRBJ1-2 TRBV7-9 CASSLREINYGYTF
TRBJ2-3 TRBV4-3 CASSRKTLSGDGDTQYF